The 7 T cell receptor beta chains below were found in one sample sequenced in a study of blood T cell repertoires in COVID-19. Generated by immunoSEQ multiplex PCR, the TCRdb table keeps only in-frame clones and is missing some. This sample has around 300,000 clones, with 75% to 95% found just once. The sequenced material came from peripheral blood. Source of these receptors: a woman in her 30s with COVID-19, enrolled during active disease.

This clone was observed a handful of times. V gene TRBV2 combines with J gene TRBJ2-7; 9 positions agree with TRBD2. The V gene end was trimmed by 8 bases and the J gene end by 5 bases; junction bases not matched to a gene: 7. The germline gives CDR1 SNHLY, CDR2 FYNNEI. The CDR3 runs 13 residues. The CDR3 region has the DNA TGTGCCAGCCTGACTAGCGGTGCGAACGAGCAGTACTTC. Amino acids: CASLTSGANEQYF.

DNA for the CDR3: TGTGCCAGCAGTAAGCCGCCTAGTTACGAGCAGTACTTC. It specifies CASSKPPSYEQYF. V and J are TRBV6-2 or TRBV6-3 and TRBJ2-7; unclear D gene. CDR1 is MNHEY and CDR2 is SVGEGT in the germline V gene. The length of the CDR3 is 13 residues. Between the trimmed V and J ends, which lost 5 bases and 4 bases, there was a span of 12 bases.

CDR3 loop: CAISPRVASSYEQYF. CDR3 coding DNA: TGTGCCATCTCCCCCAGGGTAGCCAGCTCCTACGAGCAGTACTTC. The chain carries TRBV10-3 and TRBJ2-7; D might be TRBD1 (5 bases). The germline V and J ends were trimmed by 8 bases and 0 bases, with 17 bases remaining between them. The CDR3 runs 15 residues. Looked up from germline, CDR1 is ENHRY and CDR2 is SYGVKD.

The CDR3 bases are TGTGCCAGCAGTTTAGGTAGGGGTCCCGGAAATGAAAAACTGTTTTTT. It specifies CASSLGRGPGNEKLFF. The chain combines TRBV28 with TRBJ1-4; TRBD1 is a possible D gene (5 bases). Per germline, CDR1 MDHEN and CDR2 SYDVKM. Trimming stripped 2 bases from V and 5 bases from J, with 15 bases between. This CDR3 contains 16 residues.

This chain connects TRBV6-1 to TRBJ2-3; 11 positions match TRBD1. This CDR3 has 15 residues. After removal of 3 bases from V and 3 bases from J, the junction contained 2 bases not matched to a gene. Germline assignment: CDR1 MNHNS and CDR2 SASEGT. This chain's CDR3 is CASSDGQGATDTQYF. The CDR3 region has the DNA TGTGCCAGCAGTGATGGACAGGGGGCTACAGATACGCAGTATTTT.

The CDR3 DNA reads as TGCGCCAGCAGCCAAGATCACAGGGGAGGTAACTATGGCTACACCTTC. This gives the protein CASSQDHRGGNYGYTF. This sequence joins TRBV4-3 and TRBJ1-2; 7 bases are shared with TRBD1. The CDR3 spans 16 residues. CDR1 is LGHNA, CDR2 YSLEER, per germline. V shed 0 bases and J 1 base; nucleotides not matched to a gene: 5.

The rearrangement links TRBV19 to TRBJ2-1; no firm D call. This CDR3 comprises 15 residues. CDR1 and CDR2 (germline): LNHDA, SQIVND (reference sequence). V dropped 1 base and J dropped 1 base, with 8 bases sitting between them. The CDR3 DNA reads as TGTGCCAGTAGTATAGCAGCGATATCCTACAATGAGCAGTTCTTC. Residues: CASSIAAISYNEQFF.